One and the same sample provided the 7 T cell receptor beta chains below, sequenced in a study of identical twins. MiXCR was run by TCRdb on the 5' RACE reads, yielding one entry per CDR3 protein. The sample holds about 150,000 distinct CDR3 sequences; roughly 3.5% are singletons and the top ten take more than 6.5%. The sequenced sample consisted of memory T cells sorted from blood. These TCRs come from a man younger than 35 in good health.

This clonotype was recorded many times. This chain joins TRBV7-9 and TRBJ2-6; possibly TRBD1 for D (6 bases). The V end was cut by 6 bases, the J end by 4 bases, with 13 bases between. From germline, CDR1 is SEHNR and CDR2 FQNEAQ (reference sequence). The CDR3 is 15 residues long. In DNA form, the CDR3 reads TGTGCCAGCAGTCGTACACAGGGAGGGGCCAACGTCCTGACTTTC. It translates to CASSRTQGGANVLTF. The full variable domain, rest sourced from reference TRBV7-9 and TRBJ2-6, is DTGVSQNPRHKITKRGQNVTFRCDPISEHNRLYWYRQTLGQGPEFLTYFQNEAQLEKSRLLSDRFSAERPKGSFSTLEIQRTEQGDSAMYLCASSRTQGGANVLTFGAGSRLTVL.

This clonotype has at least ten counts. The chain combines TRBV11-2 with TRBJ2-3, with TRBD2 matching over 11 bases. V gave up 6 bases and J gave up 3 bases; unmatched junction bases: 5. CDR1 and CDR2 (germline): SGHAT, FQNNGV. The CDR3 is 15 amino acids. CDR3 sequence: CASRPSGRRTDTQYF. The CDR3 DNA reads as TGTGCCAGCAGGCCTAGCGGGAGGCGGACAGATACGCAGTATTTT. Supplemented by reference TRBV11-2 and TRBJ2-3, the full variable domain reads EAGVAQSPRYKIIEKRQSVAFWCNPISGHATLYWYQQILGQGPKLLIQFQNNGVVDDSQLPKDRFSAERLKGVDSTLKIQPAKLEDSAVYLCASRPSGRRTDTQYFGPGTRLTVL.

In its sample, this clonotype was seen many times. The chain joins TRBV5-5 to TRBJ1-2; TRBD1 is a possible D gene (6 bases). This CDR3 comprises 13 residues. Germline loops: CDR1 SGHKS, CDR2 YYEKEE (reference sequence). V lost 0 bases, J lost 5 bases, and 8 bases lay in between. Here the CDR3 DNA reads TGTGCCAGCAGCTTGGTTCAGGGGTATGGCTACACCTTC. As protein: CASSLVQGYGYTF.

This clonotype occurred many times. The chain recombines TRBV4-3 with TRBJ1-4, with TRBD1 as a possible D gene (5 bases). V gave up 4 bases and J gave up 8 bases, with 11 bases separating them. The CDR3 has 13 residues. Germline V CDR1 and CDR2: LGHNA, YSLEER. The CDR3 reads CASSRQTGEKLFF. The CDR3 bases are TGCGCCAGCAGCCGACAGACTGGGGAAAAACTGTTTTTT.

This clonotype has a count of ten or more. The J gene is TRBJ1-1, the V gene TRBV29-1; a possible D gene is TRBD1 (5 bases). Germline loops: CDR1 SQVTM, CDR2 ANQGSEA. The CDR3 is 16 residues long. Deletions cut 4 bases from V and 3 bases from J, with 21 bases between. CDR3 DNA: TGCAGCGTTGCCAGGCGGACACGAAGTAGCTACACTGAAGCTTTCTTT. Residues: CSVARRTRSSYTEAFF.

There are many counts of this clonotype. This rearrangement joins TRBV5-1 to TRBJ2-3; D is unresolved. Looked up from germline, CDR1 is SGHRS and CDR2 is YFSETQ. Trimming stripped 6 bases from V and 3 bases from J, with 14 bases between. CDR3 size: 14 residues. The CDR3 reads CASTPGPGTDTQYF. The CDR3 bases are TGCGCCAGCACCCCGGGTCCGGGTACAGATACGCAGTATTTT.

This clonotype has a count of ten or more. The chain couples TRBV6-5 to TRBJ2-7; 12 nucleotides align to TRBD1. The CDR3 covers 16 residues. V lost 4 bases, J lost 2 bases, and 6 bases stayed unmatched. Germline lookup yields CDR1 MNHEY and CDR2 SVGAGI. This chain's CDR3 is CASSSAGTGGPYEQYF. CDR3 sequence (DNA): TGTGCCAGCAGTTCCGCAGGGACAGGGGGCCCCTACGAGCAGTACTTC.